The 15 T cell receptor beta chains given below trace back to one sample, sequenced in a study of T cells in Graves' hyperthyroidism and ophthalmopathy. Researchers amplified the TCR beta CDR3 regions from RNA transcripts. The study used the HTBI primer set for a first-round RT-PCR of the TCR CDR3. Each CDR3 protein gets one entry after TCRdb re-called the multiplex PCR reads with MiXCR. The profile covers more than 50,000 distinct CDR3 sequences, with around 53% appearing a single time and 2.5% to 3.5% taken by the ten largest. Sequenced material: blood. The receptors derive from a woman aged 60-75 years with Graves' ophthalmopathy.

This clonotype has a single count. The V call is TRBV5-5, the J call TRBJ1-1, with D tentatively TRBD1 (5 bases). Trimming removed 7 bases at V and 4 bases at J, with 14 bases between. CDR3 size: 13 residues. Per germline, CDR1 SGHKS and CDR2 YYEKEE (reference sequence). The CDR3 is CASALGGVTEAFF. The CDR3, as DNA: TGTGCCAGCGCTCTGGGGGGGGTCACTGAAGCTTTCTTT.

This clonotype was seen repeatedly, ten times or more. At one end, the junction sequence differs from germline, possibly due to a read error. V is TRBV9 and J is TRBJ1-2; a possible D gene is TRBD1 (6 bases). The CDR3 covers 14 residues. CDR1 is SGDLS and CDR2 is YYNGEE in the germline V gene. CDR3 sequence (DNA): TGTGCCGGCAGCTCCCCGCCAGGGGACTATGGCTACACCTTC. This encodes CAGSSPPGDYGYTF.

In its sample, this clonotype was seen a few times. The V call is TRBV5-1, the J call TRBJ2-3; tentatively, D is TRBD2 (5 bases). Germline V gene lookup returns CDR1 SGHRS and CDR2 YFSETQ. The germline V and J ends were trimmed by 0 bases and 11 bases, with 28 bases remaining between them. The CDR3 is 18 residues long. CDR3 sequence reads: CASSLERTGYITYNEQYF. CDR3 DNA: TGCGCCAGCAGCTTGGAAAGGACTGGGTACATAACCTACAATGAGCAGTATTTT.

This clonotype was detected many times. V is TRBV19 and J is TRBJ2-1; the match to TRBD2 covers 8 bases. Germline V gene sequence: CDR1 LNHDA, CDR2 SQIVND (reference sequence). This CDR3 has 14 residues. Germline trimming cut 1 base from V and 7 bases from J; bases unmatched to any gene: 3. The CDR3 sequence is CASSIAGGPNEQFF. The DNA of the CDR3 is TGTGCCAGTAGTATAGCGGGAGGGCCGAATGAGCAGTTCTTC.

The V and J genes are TRBV9 and TRBJ1-2; 8 bases match TRBD1. J was trimmed by 5 bases and V by 0 bases; bases with no gene match: 12. Germline loops: CDR1 SGDLS, CDR2 YYNGEE. The CDR3 sequence is 17 residues long. CDR3 region: CASSVGGGRQGAYGYTF. CDR3 sequence (DNA): TGTGCCAGCAGCGTAGGGGGGGGGCGGCAGGGGGCTTATGGCTACACCTTC.

This clonotype was detected many times. V usage is TRBV11-2 and J usage is TRBJ2-6; 7 bases are shared with TRBD1. The CDR3 contains 15 residues. With 0 bases clipped from V and 9 bases from J, the junction kept 5 bases outside the gene matches. Germline loops: CDR1 SGHAT, CDR2 FQNNGV. CDR3: CASSLDRTGHNVLTF. The CDR3 nucleotides are TGTGCCAGCAGCTTAGATCGGACAGGACACAACGTCCTGACTTTC.

On this clonotype itself: This may stem from a read error, because a much larger clone lies one nucleotide away. The rearrangement links TRBV12-3 or TRBV12-4 to TRBJ2-1; no definite D call. V shed 7 bases and J shed 8 bases, with 18 bases lying between them. The CDR3 has 14 residues. In nucleotides, the CDR3 is TGTGCCAGCAAACCCGGGCAGAGGCTAGATGAGCAGTTCTTC. Its protein is CASKPGQRLDEQFF.

This clonotype was recorded at least ten times. The chain recombines TRBV4-3 with TRBJ2-3; D gene ambiguous. The CDR3 length is 15 residues. Germline V CDR1 and CDR2: LGHNA, YSLEER. V gave up 1 base and J gave up 0 bases, with 8 bases separating them. The CDR3 region is CASSQGATSTDTQYF. CDR3 nucleotide sequence: TGCGCCAGCAGCCAAGGTGCCACCAGCACAGATACGCAGTATTTT.

This clonotype was found once. The rearrangement uses TRBV12-3 or TRBV12-4 and TRBJ2-1; D perhaps matches TRBD2 (7 bases). The CDR3 contains 15 residues. Trimming left V 6 bases short and J 5 bases short, with 17 bases between. The CDR3 spells CASSYDVGGHNEQFF. The CDR3 nucleotides are TGTGCCAGCAGCTACGATGTCGGGGGGCACAATGAGCAGTTCTTC.

The chain links TRBV7-2 to TRBJ1-1; D is unclear. Germline values: CDR1 SGHTA, CDR2 FQGNSA. V dropped 3 bases and J dropped 14 bases, with 22 bases sitting between them. CDR3 length: 14 amino acids. CDR3 DNA: TGTGCCAGCAGCTTGCATTGGTCCAGAGAGAGGTACTTCTTT. Amino acid sequence: CASSLHWSRERYFF.

V and J are TRBV5-1 and TRBJ2-5; D is unclear. The V gene lost 0 bases and the J gene lost 2 bases, with 8 bases spanning the gap. Germline V lookup: CDR1 SGHRS, CDR2 YFSETQ. This CDR3 spans 14 amino acids. For the CDR3, the DNA is TGCGCCAGCAGCTTGGCCTACCGACAAGAGACCCAGTACTTC. This gives the protein CASSLAYRQETQYF. Looking up the rest from reference TRBV5-1 and TRBJ2-5 gives the full variable domain: KAGVTQTPRYLIKTRGQQVTLSCSPISGHRSVSWYQQTPGQGLQFLFEYFSETQRNKGNFPGRFSGRQFSNSRSEMNVSTLELGDSALYLCASSLAYRQETQYFGPGTRLLVL.

The gene calls are TRBV9 and TRBJ2-1, with 7 bases that match TRBD2. The CDR3 runs to 15 residues. The germline V gene encodes CDR1 SGDLS and CDR2 YYNGEE. With V trimmed by 2 bases and J by 3 bases, 5 bases remained unmatched. For the CDR3, the DNA is TGTGCCAGCAGCGTTAAACGGGAGGACTACAATGAGCAGTTCTTC. This encodes CASSVKREDYNEQFF. Full variable domain (outside the CDR3, taken from reference TRBV9 and TRBJ2-1): DSGVTQTPKHLITATGQRVTLRCSPRSGDLSVYWYQQSLDQGLQFLIQYYNGEERAKGNILERFSAQQFPDLHSELNLSSLELGDSALYFCASSVKREDYNEQFFGPGTRLTVL.

J is TRBJ2-1 and V is TRBV20-1; tentative D call: TRBD2 (6 bases). The V end lost 2 bases, the J end lost 0 bases, and 17 bases lay between the germline ends. Germline values: CDR1 DFQATT, CDR2 SNEGSKA (reference sequence). The CDR3 has 17 amino acids. The CDR3 reads CSARRPTGVSSYNEQFF. The CDR3 DNA reads TGCAGTGCTAGACGACCGACGGGGGTCAGCTCCTACAATGAGCAGTTCTTC.

This clonotype was picked up many times. The V call is TRBV20-1, the J call TRBJ2-1, with D perhaps being TRBD1 or TRBD2 (6 bases each). V lost 4 bases and J 4 bases, leaving 14 bases between the germline ends. Germline CDR1 reads DFQATT; CDR2 reads SNEGSKA (reference sequence). This CDR3 is built from 14 residues. CDR3 sequence reads: CSAKGEARYNEQFF. The CDR3 DNA is TGCAGTGCTAAGGGGGAGGCCCGTTACAATGAGCAGTTCTTC.

This clonotype was found once. The CDR3 carries no conserved terminal phenylalanine or tryptophan, so it likely arises from a read error. The chain uses TRBV10-3 and TRBJ2-1; TRBD2 matches at 7 bases. The trim removed 4 bases at V and 7 bases at J, leaving 1 base unmatched. This CDR3 comprises 12 residues. The V gene's germline CDR1 is ENHRY and CDR2 SYGVKD. This chain's CDR3 is CAISVSGNEQFL. The CDR3 DNA sequence: TGTGCCATCAGTGTTAGCGGGAATGAGCAGTTCTTA.